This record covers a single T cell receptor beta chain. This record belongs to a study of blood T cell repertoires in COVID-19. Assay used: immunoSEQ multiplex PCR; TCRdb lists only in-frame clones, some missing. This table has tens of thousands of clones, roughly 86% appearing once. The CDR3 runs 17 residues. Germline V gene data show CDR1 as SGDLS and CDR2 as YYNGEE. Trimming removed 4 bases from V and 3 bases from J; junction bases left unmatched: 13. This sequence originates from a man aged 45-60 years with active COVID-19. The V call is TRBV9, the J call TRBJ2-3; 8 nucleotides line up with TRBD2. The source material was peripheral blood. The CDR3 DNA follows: TGTGCCAGCAGCCTCTTGCCGGGACTAGACTCTACAGATACGCAGTATTTT. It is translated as CASSLLPGLDSTDTQYF. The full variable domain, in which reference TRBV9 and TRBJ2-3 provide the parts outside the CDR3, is DSGVTQTPKHLITATGQRVTLRCSPRSGDLSVYWYQQSLDQGLQFLIQYYNGEERAKGNILERFSAQQFPDLHSELNLSSLELGDSALYFCASSLLPGLDSTDTQYFGPGTRLTVL.